A single sample gave rise to the 8 T cell receptor beta chains below, sequenced in a study of T cells in localized non-small cell lung cancer. Profiling relied on immunoSEQ multiplex PCR, and the TCRdb table lists in-frame clones only, not all of them. The sample holds 5,500 to 7,000 clones, around 84% seen once. The specimen was peripheral blood mononuclear cells, collected before any cancer treatment. The receptors shown here come from a female donor over 55 with stage II lung adenocarcinoma.

By share, this clone counts as medium-sized. This chain uses TRBV6-4 with TRBJ2-3, with TRBD2 identical over 9 bases. Germline loops: CDR1 MRHNA, CDR2 SNTAGT. CDR3 length equals 17 residues. V shed 3 bases and J 4 bases; nucleotides not matched to a gene: 11. CDR3 coding DNA: TGTGCCAGCAGTGAGGGGTCGGGACTAGCAGGTGCAGATACGCAGTATTTT. Amino acids: CASSEGSGLAGADTQYF.

This clone turned up a few times. The rearrangement links TRBV27 to TRBJ1-2; the D gene is possibly TRBD1 (5 bases). Germline values: CDR1 MNHEY, CDR2 SMNVEV (reference sequence). The CDR3 length is 17 residues. With 2 bases removed from V and 4 bases from J, the gap between germline ends came to 20 bases. The CDR3 DNA sequence: TGTGCCAGCAGTTTAGAACCTCCTGACAGCGCGCTCTATGGCTACACCTTC. Its translation is CASSLEPPDSALYGYTF.

The rearrangement joins TRBV7-9 to TRBJ2-1, with D perhaps matching TRBD1 (7 bases). Between the trimmed V and J ends, which lost 2 bases and 5 bases, there was a span of 13 bases. Germline CDR1 is SEHNR and CDR2 is FQNEAQ (reference sequence). This CDR3 is built from 15 residues. The CDR3 here is CASSLPGRGDNEQFF. CDR3 nucleotides: TGTGCCAGCAGCTTACCCGGCAGGGGGGACAATGAGCAGTTCTTC.

The chain recombines TRBV7-3 with TRBJ1-1, with TRBD1 as a possible D gene (6 bases). The CDR3 sequence is 14 residues long. Germline V lookup: CDR1 SGHTA, CDR2 FQGTGA. Trimming removed 5 bases from V and 9 bases from J, with 19 bases in between. The CDR3 DNA follows: TGTGCCAGCAGCCCCCGGGCAGGGGCCTCCCAAGCTTTCTTT. Amino acids: CASSPRAGASQAFF. The entire variable domain, with the rest obtained from reference TRBV7-3 and TRBJ1-1, is as follows: GAGVSQTPSNKVTEKGKYVELRCDPISGHTALYWYRQSLGQGPEFLIYFQGTGAADDSGLPNDRFFAVRPEGSVSTLKIQRTERGDSAVYLCASSPRAGASQAFFGQGTRLTVV.

V usage is TRBV2 and J usage is TRBJ1-5; tentatively, D is TRBD1 (6 bases). Per the germline V gene, CDR1 is SNHLY and CDR2 is FYNNEI. The CDR3 is made up of 11 amino acids. V shed 6 bases and J shed 13 bases, with 13 bases lying between them. In DNA form, the CDR3 reads TGTGCCAGCAGCAAGGACAGATCTCAGCATTTT. It codes for CASSKDRSQHF.

This CDR3 is CAWSQGTGNQPQHF. The CDR3 nucleotides are TGTGCCTGGAGTCAAGGGACAGGCAATCAGCCCCAGCATTTT. The chain has TRBV30 and TRBJ1-5; 7 bases match TRBD1. Unmatched junction bases numbered 3, after V lost 2 bases and J lost 2 bases. The CDR3 has 14 residues. Germline loops: CDR1 GTSNPN, CDR2 SVGIG (reference sequence).

The V and J genes are TRBV7-2 and TRBJ1-2; perhaps TRBD1 as D (6 bases). Looked up from germline, CDR1 is SGHTA and CDR2 is FQGNSA. This CDR3 has 12 residues. Deletions cut 5 bases from V and 8 bases from J, with 12 bases between. CDR3 loop: CASSPGGGGYTF. DNA for the CDR3: TGTGCCAGCAGCCCCGGGGGGGGCGGCTACACCTTC.

The rearrangement joins TRBV5-1 to TRBJ1-6, with D perhaps TRBD1 (5 bases). CDR3 size: 14 residues. Trimming took off 0 bases at V and 5 bases at J, with 6 bases between the two ends. The germline CDR1 and CDR2 sequences are SGHRS and YFSETQ. The CDR3 loop is CASSLVGDNSPLHF. The CDR3 nucleotides are TGCGCCAGCAGCTTGGTGGGGGATAATTCACCCCTCCACTTT.